This T cell receptor (beta chain) was found in a study of Ad26.COV2.S vaccination and SARS-CoV-2 variants. About the research overall: Donor had been placed in the Ad26.COV2.S arm of the COV1001 trial.

The treatment denotes: roughly 18 received Ad26.COV2.S at low or high dose, single or two shots; about 5 received placebo; per-sample allocation not given. Collection of samples fell on day 63 after the first vaccine or placebo injection. As its vector, the vaccine had Ad26, which expressed Wuhan-strain SARS-CoV-2 spike. The germline gives CDR1 MNHEY, CDR2 SMNVEV (reference sequence). CDR3 length equals 14 residues. V shed 6 bases and J 3 bases; nucleotides not matched to a gene: 6. The data were produced by immunoSEQ multiplex PCR, yet TCRdb's version contains in-frame clones alone and is incomplete. The data contain 250,000 to 300,000 clones, roughly 86% of them singletons.

The chain is built from TRBV27 and TRBJ2-7; 9 nucleotides line up with TRBD2. This clonotype originated in a person between 18 and 60 years old who received the Ad26.COV2.S COVID-19 vaccine or a placebo. Here the sequenced sample was peripheral blood, taken in a trial of Ad26.COV2.S vaccine versus placebo. This chain's CDR3 is CASSPGLAHYEQYF. CDR3 DNA: TGTGCCAGCAGCCCGGGACTAGCTCACTACGAGCAGTACTTC.